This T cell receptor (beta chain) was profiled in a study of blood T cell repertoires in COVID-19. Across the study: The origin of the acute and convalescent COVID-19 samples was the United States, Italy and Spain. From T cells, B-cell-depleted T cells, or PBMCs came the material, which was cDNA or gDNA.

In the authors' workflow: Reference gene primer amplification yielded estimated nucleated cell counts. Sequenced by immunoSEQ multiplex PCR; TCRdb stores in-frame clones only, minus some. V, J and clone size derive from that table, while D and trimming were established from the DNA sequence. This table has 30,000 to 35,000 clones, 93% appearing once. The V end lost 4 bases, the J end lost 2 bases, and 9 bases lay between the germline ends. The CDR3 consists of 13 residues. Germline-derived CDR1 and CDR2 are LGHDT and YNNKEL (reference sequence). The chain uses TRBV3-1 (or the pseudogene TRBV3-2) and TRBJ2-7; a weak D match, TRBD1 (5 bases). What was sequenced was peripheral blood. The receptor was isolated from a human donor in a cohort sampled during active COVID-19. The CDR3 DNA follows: TGTGCCAGCAGCCTAGAAGGGGCCTACGAGCAGTACTTC. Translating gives CASSLEGAYEQYF.